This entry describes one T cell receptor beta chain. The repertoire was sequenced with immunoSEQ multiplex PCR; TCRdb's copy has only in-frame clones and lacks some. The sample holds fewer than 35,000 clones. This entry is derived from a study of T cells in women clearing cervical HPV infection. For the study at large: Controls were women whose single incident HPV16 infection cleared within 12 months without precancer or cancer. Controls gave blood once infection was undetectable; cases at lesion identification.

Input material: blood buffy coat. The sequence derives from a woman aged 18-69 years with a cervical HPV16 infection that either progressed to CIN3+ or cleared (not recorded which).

The CDR3 reads CASSDRQPQHF. The part of the CDR3 DNA that was read is TGTGCCAGCAGCGATAGACAACCC. The V call is TRBV7-9, the J call TRBJ1-5; D call uncertain. The read terminates 3 residues before the CDR3 end, so the remaining end is supplied by the germline J gene. The CDR3 extends over 11 amino acids. Germline CDR1 SEHNR, CDR2 FQNEAQ (reference sequence).